These 6 T cell receptor beta chains were sequenced from one sample in a study of OX40 agonist ivuxolimab in advanced cancers. Assay used: immunoSEQ multiplex PCR; TCRdb lists only in-frame clones, some missing. The table lists approximately 20,000 clones, approximately 83% of them singletons, with 62% in the top ten. This material consisted of CD4+ or CD8+ T cells sorted from blood, taken in a trial of the OX40 agonist ivuxolimab. These receptors were collected from an adult with an advanced solid tumor such as melanoma, head and neck, liver or kidney cancer.

The CDR3: CASSLRGASYNSPLHF. CDR3 DNA: TGTGCCAGCAGCTTACGGGGGGCGTCCTATAATTCACCCCTCCACTTT. V gene TRBV13 combines with J gene TRBJ1-6; TRBD1 is a possible D gene (6 bases). The CDR3 runs to 16 residues. V was cut by 2 bases and J by 1 base, with 9 bases left in between. The germline V gene has CDR1 PRHDT and CDR2 FYEKMQ (reference sequence).

This chain connects TRBV19 to TRBJ2-3; D remains unclear. The CDR3 spans 13 residues. V was clipped by 1 base and J by 2 bases, with 4 bases between them. Germline V gives CDR1 LNHDA, CDR2 SQIVND (reference sequence). This chain's CDR3 is CASSIGPTDTQYF. The CDR3, as DNA: TGTGCCAGTAGTATAGGACCCACAGATACGCAGTATTTT.

This chain uses TRBV7-9 with TRBJ2-7; D possibly uses TRBD1 or TRBD2 (5 bases each). Germline-derived CDR1 and CDR2 are SEHNR and FQNEAQ (reference sequence). CDR3 length equals 15 residues. Trimming shortened V by 1 base and J by 5 bases, and 15 bases separated the two germline ends. The CDR3: CASSLVGALGDEQYF. CDR3 in DNA: TGTGCCAGCAGCTTAGTTGGGGCGCTCGGGGACGAGCAGTACTTC.

The J gene is TRBJ2-7, the V gene TRBV6-6; 13 bases fit TRBD2. J lost 4 bases, V lost 1 base, and 4 bases had no gene match. Germline V lookup: CDR1 MNHNY, CDR2 SVGAGI (reference sequence). This CDR3 comprises 16 residues. The chain's CDR3 is CASSYLGTSGDYEQYF. The CDR3 nucleotides are TGTGCCAGCAGTTACTTAGGGACTAGCGGGGATTACGAGCAGTACTTC.

The J gene is TRBJ2-1, the V gene TRBV29-1, with a weak D call TRBD1 (6 bases). Trimming removed 6 bases from V and 3 bases from J, with 12 bases in between. There are 13 residues in the CDR3. The germline V gene encodes CDR1 SQVTM and CDR2 ANQGSEA. As DNA, the CDR3 is TGCAGCGTCTTTAAGGGGGACTACAATGAGCAGTTCTTC. It specifies CSVFKGDYNEQFF.

This chain joins TRBV9 and TRBJ1-5; D perhaps matches TRBD1 (5 bases). The V end was cut by 0 bases, the J end by 7 bases, with 14 bases between. This CDR3 is 15 amino acids long. Germline V gene sequence: CDR1 SGDLS, CDR2 YYNGEE. The CDR3 nucleotides read TGTGCCAGCAGCGTAGGATTCAGGGCTGGACAGCCCCAGCATTTT. Encoded protein: CASSVGFRAGQPQHF.